Following are 11 T cell receptor beta chains from one sample sequenced in a study of blood T cell repertoires in COVID-19 (dated by TCRdb to about 2020). The method behind the library was the immunoSEQ multiplex PCR assay. Sourced from immuneACCESS, this table was stored by TCRdb with only in-frame sequences that have V and J called. A share of the clones is absent; for the studies checked, an unresolved V gene accounts for under half, and the remainder has no known explanation. Counted in this sample were 120,000 or so clones; roughly 90% of them appeared once. The biggest ten clones account for approximately 1.1% of the sample. Sequenced input: peripheral blood. The receptors were sampled from an elderly woman with acute or convalescent COVID-19.

This clone came up once. CDR3 sequence: CASSLRTSGRGGTDTQYF. As DNA, the CDR3 is TGTGCCAGCAGCTTACGGACTAGCGGGAGGGGGGGCACAGATACGCAGTATTTT. The chain couples TRBV13 to TRBJ2-3; 15 positions agree with TRBD2. Per germline, CDR1 PRHDT and CDR2 FYEKMQ (reference sequence). The ends lost 2 bases at V and 1 base at J; junction bases unmatched: 4. The CDR3 contains 18 residues.

The chain uses TRBV27 and TRBJ2-7; TRBD1 aligns across 7 bases. The CDR3 length is 15 residues. V shed 3 bases and J 6 bases; nucleotides not matched to a gene: 11. Germline values: CDR1 MNHEY, CDR2 SMNVEV (reference sequence). The CDR3: CASSFLLRDRTEQYF. In DNA, the CDR3 is TGTGCCAGCAGTTTTTTACTCCGGGACAGAACCGAGCAGTACTTC.

The chain employs TRBV5-5 and TRBJ1-2; TRBD1 is a possible D gene (6 bases). This CDR3 is 15 amino acids long. V was clipped by 0 bases and J by 5 bases, with 14 bases between them. The germline V gene encodes CDR1 SGHKS and CDR2 YYEKEE (reference sequence). DNA for the CDR3: TGTGCCAGCAGCTTGGCCGGAGGACAGATATATGGCTACACCTTC. Translated, it gives CASSLAGGQIYGYTF.

The chain joins TRBV5-1 to TRBJ1-2; 10 bases match TRBD1. The CDR3 length is 15 residues. The germline V gene encodes CDR1 SGHRS and CDR2 YFSETQ. Unmatched junction bases numbered 11, after V lost 4 bases and J lost 8 bases. The CDR3 DNA follows: TGCGCCAGCAGCGGAGGGACAGGGGTGGATCAGGGCTACACCTTC. Translating it yields CASSGGTGVDQGYTF.

V gene TRBV10-3 combines with J gene TRBJ1-2, with 9 bases matching TRBD1. The germline V gene encodes CDR1 ENHRY and CDR2 SYGVKD. J gave up 1 base and V 5 bases, and 5 bases lay outside the gene matches. This CDR3 is built from 15 residues. In nucleotides, the CDR3 is TGTGCCATCAGTTCGGACAGGGGAGATAACTATGGCTACACCTTC. Translating gives CAISSDRGDNYGYTF.

The V gene is TRBV5-6, the J gene TRBJ1-4; D is ambiguous. The V gene lost 1 base and the J gene lost 5 bases, with 6 bases spanning the gap. This CDR3 is 13 amino acids long. Germline V gene lookup returns CDR1 SGHDT and CDR2 YYEEEE. CDR3 in amino acids: CASSLIQNEKLFF. Here the CDR3 DNA reads TGTGCCAGCAGCTTGATCCAGAATGAAAAACTGTTTTTT.

V usage is TRBV28 and J usage is TRBJ1-5; 7 bases are a match to TRBD1. The CDR3 has 14 amino acids. The germline CDR1 and CDR2 sequences are MDHEN and SYDVKM. V was clipped by 6 bases and J by 2 bases; unmatched bases: 4. The CDR3 DNA sequence: TGTGCCAGCAGGGTAGGACAGGGCAATCAGCCCCAGCATTTT. Protein sequence: CASRVGQGNQPQHF.

This chain joins TRBV3-1 (or the pseudogene TRBV3-2) and TRBJ2-5, with D possibly matching TRBD2 (5 bases). Trimming removed 3 bases at V and 5 bases at J, with 13 bases between. Germline V CDR1 and CDR2: LGHDT, YNNKEL (reference sequence). The CDR3 consists of 14 residues. CDR3 nucleotide sequence: TGTGCCAGCAGCCAGGCAGGAGGACTTGAGACCCAGTACTTC. This gives the protein CASSQAGGLETQYF.

The rearrangement joins TRBV7-9 to TRBJ1-1; weak D call: TRBD1 (6 bases). CDR3 length: 12 amino acids. Germline V gene sequence: CDR1 SEHNR, CDR2 FQNEAQ (reference sequence). The V gene lost 5 bases and the J gene lost 5 bases, with 9 bases spanning the gap. CDR3 sequence reads: CASSPGDTEAFF. CDR3 coding DNA: TGTGCCAGCAGCCCAGGGGATACTGAAGCTTTCTTT.

As concerns this clone: The identical CDR3 is also encoded by other nucleotide sequences in the sample. V usage is TRBV28 and J usage is TRBJ1-5; D is unresolved. Germline V gene data show CDR1 as MDHEN and CDR2 as SYDVKM. The germline V and J ends were trimmed by 3 bases and 2 bases, with 5 bases remaining between them. The CDR3 loop spans 13 amino acids. The CDR3 DNA reads as TGTGCCAGCAGTTTCTCAGGCAATCAGCCCCAGCATTTT. It encodes CASSFSGNQPQHF.

Note on this clone: At one end the junction does not follow the germline gene, possibly because of a read error. This chain connects TRBV7-3 to TRBJ2-1, with a weak D call TRBD2 (5 bases). CDR1 is SGHTA, CDR2 FQGTGA, per germline. The CDR3 covers 17 residues. The CDR3: CASSLNPPGSSHNEQFF. CDR3 coding DNA: TGTGCCAGCAGCTTAAACCCCCCGGGGAGCTCCCACAATGAGCAGTTCTTC.